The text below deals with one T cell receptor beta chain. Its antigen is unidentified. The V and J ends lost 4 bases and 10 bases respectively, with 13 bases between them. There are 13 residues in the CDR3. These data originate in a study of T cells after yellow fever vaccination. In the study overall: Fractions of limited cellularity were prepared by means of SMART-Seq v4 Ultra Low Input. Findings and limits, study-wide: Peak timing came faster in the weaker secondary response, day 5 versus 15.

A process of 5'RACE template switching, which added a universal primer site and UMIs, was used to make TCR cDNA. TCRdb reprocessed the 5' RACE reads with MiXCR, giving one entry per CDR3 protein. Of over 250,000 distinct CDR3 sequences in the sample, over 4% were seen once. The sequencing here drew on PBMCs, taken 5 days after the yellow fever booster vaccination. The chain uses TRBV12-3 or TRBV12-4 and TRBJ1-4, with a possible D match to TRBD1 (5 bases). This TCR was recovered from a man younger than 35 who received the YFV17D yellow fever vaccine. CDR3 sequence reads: CASSWGEYGKLFF. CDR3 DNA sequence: TGTGCCAGCAGTTGGGGGGAATACGGAAAACTGTTTTTT.